One sample yielded the 22 T cell receptor beta chains listed below, sequenced in a study of cytomegalovirus exposure and HLA in healthy donors. The PCR made use of 60 Vbeta and 13 Jbeta primers. Method: immunoSEQ multiplex PCR; TCRdb's copy keeps in-frame clones and lacks some. The profile shows over 130,000 clones, around 65% of them singletons. Input material: PBMCs. The receptor source for this set is a male donor in good health and CMV-seronegative.

The V gene is TRBV28, the J gene TRBJ1-1, with D uncertain. Germline V gene lookup returns CDR1 MDHEN and CDR2 SYDVKM. The CDR3 sequence is 15 residues long. V gave up 3 bases and J gave up 5 bases, with 16 bases separating them. CDR3 region: CASSFKEGGRTEAFF. The DNA of the CDR3 is TGTGCCAGCAGTTTTAAGGAGGGAGGAAGGACTGAAGCTTTCTTT.

The J gene is TRBJ2-1, the V gene TRBV11-2; no clear D gene. This CDR3 region has 12 residues. V was trimmed by 0 bases and J by 13 bases, leaving 10 bases between them. Germline lookup yields CDR1 SGHAT and CDR2 FQNNGV. This CDR3 is CASSLDLVSQFF. The CDR3 DNA follows: TGTGCCAGCAGCTTAGATCTTGTTTCTCAGTTCTTC.

The chain employs TRBV5-6 and TRBJ1-1; tentatively, D is TRBD1 (5 bases). The V and J ends lost 4 bases and 10 bases respectively, with 20 bases between them. CDR3 length equals 14 residues. Germline V CDR1 and CDR2: SGHDT, YYEEEE. CDR3 region: CASSTTHKGCGAFF. The CDR3 nucleotides are TGTGCCAGCAGCACAACTCACAAGGGGTGCGGAGCTTTCTTT.

The V call is TRBV6-4, the J call TRBJ2-3; 12 positions match TRBD2. Germline loops: CDR1 MRHNA, CDR2 SNTAGT. CDR3 size: 15 residues. The trim removed 4 bases at V and 6 bases at J, leaving 5 bases unmatched. CDR3 loop: CASSVLAGGPDTQYF. CDR3 nucleotide sequence: TGTGCCAGCAGTGTCCTAGCGGGGGGGCCGGATACGCAGTATTTT.

The genes are TRBV19 and TRBJ1-5; D is possibly TRBD1 (6 bases). The germline CDR1 and CDR2 sequences are LNHDA and SQIVND (reference sequence). The CDR3 runs to 13 residues. Trimming shortened V by 5 bases and J by 7 bases, and 12 bases separated the two germline ends. Written as DNA, the CDR3 is TGTGCCAGTAGTGGGCAGGGGAGCCAGCCCCAGCATTTT. Its translation is CASSGQGSQPQHF.

On this clone: Other DNA variants within this sample encode the same CDR3. The chain uses TRBV19 and TRBJ2-3; no clear D gene. CDR1 LNHDA and CDR2 SQIVND come from the germline V gene (reference sequence). V was trimmed by 1 base and J by 4 bases, leaving 6 bases between them. The CDR3 has 13 amino acids. DNA for the CDR3: TGTGCCAGTAGTATAGGTCTAGCAGATACGCAGTATTTT. This translates into CASSIGLADTQYF.

The chain uses TRBV18 and TRBJ1-1; D is possibly TRBD1 (6 bases). There are 15 residues in the CDR3. CDR1 is KGHSH, CDR2 LQKENI, per germline. The V end was cut by 0 bases, the J end by 4 bases, with 12 bases between. The CDR3 bases are TGTGCCAGCTCACCACCCAACAGGGTAGGCACTGAAGCTTTCTTT. Its protein product is CASSPPNRVGTEAFF.

Points on this clone: The junction shows a germline mismatch at one end, possibly a read error. The genes are TRBV7-7 and TRBJ2-1, with TRBD1 matching over 10 bases. The CDR3 is made up of 16 amino acids. Germline assignment: CDR1 SSHAT and CDR2 FNYEAQ (reference sequence). The CDR3 nucleotides read TGTGCTAGCAGCCCGCTCCCGGGACAGGGGTACAATGAGCAGTTCTTC. It is translated as CASSPLPGQGYNEQFF.

In this sample, this clone turned up once. The rearrangement uses TRBV30 and TRBJ1-5; D not certain. The V end was cut by 0 bases, the J end by 2 bases, with 8 bases between. The CDR3 sequence is 14 residues long. Germline loops: CDR1 GTSNPN, CDR2 SVGIG (reference sequence). Here the CDR3 reads CAWSVQMGNQPQHF. The CDR3 DNA sequence: TGTGCCTGGAGTGTACAGATGGGCAATCAGCCCCAGCATTTT.

This chain links TRBV6-1 with TRBJ1-1, with a weak D call TRBD1 (5 bases). V was clipped by 2 bases and J by 6 bases, with 22 bases between them. CDR3 length equals 17 residues. In germline, CDR1 is MNHNS, CDR2 SASEGT. CDR3 DNA: TGTGCCAGCAGTGAATTGGGAGGCTGGGGCGGAAAGGCTGAAGCTTTCTTT. This codes for CASSELGGWGGKAEAFF.

This chain connects TRBV27 to TRBJ2-7; 12 nucleotides match TRBD2. Germline values: CDR1 MNHEY, CDR2 SMNVEV (reference sequence). There are 19 residues in the CDR3. Losses at the gene ends were 6 bases for V and 0 bases for J; bases not matched to a gene: 15. The DNA for the CDR3 is TGTGCCAGCAGGAAACAGGGGAGGACTAGCGGGGTGAGCTCCTACGAGCAGTACTTC. Amino acids: CASRKQGRTSGVSSYEQYF.

The rearrangement uses TRBV6-1 and TRBJ1-5; D is ambiguous. Germline-derived CDR1 and CDR2 are MNHNS and SASEGT. V gave up 4 bases and J gave up 7 bases, with 11 bases separating them. There are 13 residues in the CDR3. The CDR3 is CASSGEARQPQHF. CDR3 nucleotide sequence: TGTGCCAGCAGTGGAGAGGCTAGGCAGCCCCAGCATTTT.

The V gene is TRBV4-1, the J gene TRBJ2-7, with TRBD2 as a possible D gene (6 bases). Germline V gene sequence: CDR1 MGHRA, CDR2 YSYEKL. There are 15 residues in the CDR3. The V end was cut by 1 base, the J end by 3 bases, with 13 bases between. CDR3 nucleotide sequence: TGCGCCAGCAGCCAAGCCGGAGGGATTTACTACGAGCAGTACTTC. Residues: CASSQAGGIYYEQYF.

The genes are TRBV18 and TRBJ1-4; 8 bases map to TRBD1. Germline CDR1 is KGHSH and CDR2 is LQKENI. Losses at the gene ends were 2 bases for V and 4 bases for J; bases not matched to a gene: 3. The length of the CDR3 is 15 residues. As DNA, the CDR3 is TGTGCCAGCTCACCAGGGGACAGGAGTAATGAAAAACTGTTTTTT. Protein product: CASSPGDRSNEKLFF.

This rearrangement joins TRBV6-6 to TRBJ2-7; TRBD1 matches 7 bases. Trimming cost V 6 bases and J 3 bases; bases outside gene matches: 8. The germline gives CDR1 MNHNY, CDR2 SVGAGI (reference sequence). This CDR3 is 14 amino acids long. This CDR3 is CASSPLRDSYEQYF. The CDR3 bases are TGTGCCAGCAGCCCCCTTCGGGACAGCTACGAGCAGTACTTC.

This chain joins TRBV30 and TRBJ2-7, with TRBD1 matching 10 bases. This CDR3 has 13 residues. CDR1 and CDR2 from the germline V gene are GTSNPN and SVGIG (reference sequence). V lost 5 bases to trimming and J lost 3 bases; unmatched junction nucleotides: 4. Here the CDR3 reads CAWGTGDLYEQYF. The DNA for the CDR3 is TGTGCCTGGGGGACAGGGGATCTCTACGAGCAGTACTTC.

This clone was recorded once. The chain links TRBV7-2 to TRBJ1-2; a possible D gene is TRBD1 (6 bases). Trimming left V 7 bases short and J 7 bases short, with 22 bases between. The CDR3 runs 15 residues. Germline-derived CDR1 and CDR2 are SGHTA and FQGNSA. CDR3 in DNA: TGTGCCAGCACTCTAGACCTGGACAGATTAGGTGGCTACACCTTC. Residues: CASTLDLDRLGGYTF.

The gene calls are TRBV29-1 and TRBJ2-5; the match to TRBD1 covers 10 bases. J gave up 1 base and V 3 bases, and 2 bases lay outside the gene matches. The germline V gene has CDR1 SQVTM and CDR2 ANQGSEA. The CDR3 has 14 amino acids. The DNA for the CDR3 is TGCAGCGTTGATGGGACAGGGGTCCAAGAGACCCAGTACTTC. Its translation is CSVDGTGVQETQYF.

The rearrangement uses TRBV4-3 and TRBJ1-1; D gene uncertain. The CDR3 loop spans 11 amino acids. Deletions cut 10 bases from V and 3 bases from J, with 9 bases between. The V gene's germline CDR1 is LGHNA and CDR2 YSLEER. CDR3 in DNA: TGCGCCACCGGGGATTACACTGAAGCTTTCTTT. Encoded protein: CATGDYTEAFF.

The rearrangement uses TRBV5-4 and TRBJ2-5; 9 positions match TRBD1. V shed 4 bases, J shed 3 bases, and the junction held 13 bases outside the gene matches. The CDR3 runs to 17 residues. The germline gives CDR1 SGHNT, CDR2 YYREEE (reference sequence). The DNA of the CDR3 is TGTGCCAGCAGCGCAAATCCAACAGGGGGCGCGAAAGAGACCCAGTACTTC. Translated, it gives CASSANPTGGAKETQYF.

The rearrangement uses TRBV28 and TRBJ1-2, with a possible D match to TRBD1 (5 bases). The CDR3 contains 13 residues. The V gene lost 5 bases and the J gene lost 4 bases, with 11 bases spanning the gap. CDR1 and CDR2 (germline): MDHEN, SYDVKM. The CDR3, as DNA: TGTGCCAGCAGTACGGACATGGGCTATGGCTACACCTTC. Encoded protein: CASSTDMGYGYTF.

The gene calls are TRBV27 and TRBJ1-1; D remains unclear. V was trimmed by 3 bases and J by 3 bases, leaving 8 bases between them. Germline lookup yields CDR1 MNHEY and CDR2 SMNVEV (reference sequence). This CDR3 spans 13 amino acids. This chain's CDR3 is CASSLLEYTEAFF. The DNA of the CDR3 is TGTGCCAGCAGTTTGTTAGAATACACTGAAGCTTTCTTT.